A selection of T cell receptor beta chains follows, all from one sample in a study of blood T cell repertoires in COVID-19. The repertoire was sequenced with immunoSEQ multiplex PCR; TCRdb's copy has only in-frame clones and lacks some. Of fewer than 300,000 clones listed, roughly 88% are singletons. Sequencing was performed on peripheral blood. The receptors stem from a man aged 18-30 years with active or convalescent COVID-19. Each CDR3 is given with its conserved first and last residue. D genes are given only for firm matches. A row's size may be missing; if present it is once, few, many or a size class.

CDR3aa: CASSLAGNGYTF; CDR3nt: TGTGCCAGCAGTTTGGCGGGGAATGGCTACACCTTC; v_gene: TRBV12-3/TRBV12-4; abundance: NA; j_gene: TRBJ1-2; d_gene: NA
CDR3aa: CASSEEPGFYGYTF; CDR3nt: TGTGCCAGCAGTGAGGAGCCGGGTTTCTATGGCTACACCTTC; v_gene: TRBV2; abundance: few; j_gene: TRBJ1-2; d_gene: NA
CDR3aa: CASSVTPGENTQYF; CDR3nt: TGTGCCAGTAGTGTAACGCCCGGGGAGAATACGCAGTATTTT; v_gene: TRBV19; abundance: NA; j_gene: TRBJ2-3; d_gene: NA
CDR3aa: CSVERDRVNEQFF; CDR3nt: TGCAGCGTTGAGCGGGACAGGGTCAATGAGCAGTTCTTC; v_gene: TRBV29-1; abundance: NA; j_gene: TRBJ2-1; d_gene: TRBD1
CDR3aa: CASSPQGFGANVLTF; CDR3nt: TGTGCCAGCAGCCCGCAGGGCTTTGGGGCCAACGTCCTGACTTTC; v_gene: TRBV7-2; abundance: few; j_gene: TRBJ2-6; d_gene: NA
CDR3aa: CASSWVAAYEQYF; CDR3nt: TGTGCCAGCAGCTGGGTTGCGGCCTACGAGCAGTACTTC; v_gene: TRBV7-2; abundance: NA; j_gene: TRBJ2-7; d_gene: NA
CDR3aa: CASSHRGTDTQYF; CDR3nt: TGTGCCAGCAGCCACAGGGGCACAGATACGCAGTATTTT; v_gene: TRBV11-3; abundance: NA; j_gene: TRBJ2-3; d_gene: NA
CDR3aa: CAPGTLAGSDTQYF; CDR3nt: TGCGCCCCCGGGACACTAGCGGGGTCTGATACGCAGTATTTT; v_gene: TRBV10-1; abundance: NA; j_gene: TRBJ2-3; d_gene: TRBD2
CDR3aa: CASSLVIARAYEQYF; CDR3nt: TGTGCCAGCAGCTTAGTAATCGCCAGGGCCTACGAGCAGTACTTC; v_gene: TRBV7-6; abundance: few; j_gene: TRBJ2-7; d_gene: NA
CDR3aa: CASSDQWRSRTDTQYF; CDR3nt: TGTGCCAGCAGTGACCAATGGAGGTCTCGCACAGATACGCAGTATTTT; v_gene: TRBV6-4; abundance: NA; j_gene: TRBJ2-3; d_gene: NA
CDR3aa: CASNSGGFQGAQYF; CDR3nt: TGTGCCAGCAATAGCGGGGGGTTTCAAGGGGCCCAGTACTTC; v_gene: TRBV6-5; abundance: NA; j_gene: TRBJ2-5; d_gene: TRBD2
CDR3aa: CASSEVQGGNTEAFF; CDR3nt: TGTGCCAGCAGTGAAGTGCAGGGGGGGAACACTGAAGCTTTCTTT; v_gene: TRBV2; abundance: NA; j_gene: TRBJ1-1; d_gene: TRBD1
CDR3aa: CASSLGQGSNQPQHF; CDR3nt: TGCGCCAGCAGCTTGGGGCAGGGGAGCAATCAGCCCCAGCATTTT; v_gene: TRBV5-1; abundance: NA; j_gene: TRBJ1-5; d_gene: NA
CDR3aa: CASSPTPELNQPQHF; CDR3nt: TGTGCCAGCTCACCGACCCCGGAGCTCAATCAGCCCCAGCATTTT; v_gene: TRBV18; abundance: NA; j_gene: TRBJ1-5; d_gene: NA
CDR3aa: CASSPLAGGLNTGELFF; CDR3nt: TGCGCCAGCAGCCCCCTAGCGGGGGGCTTAAACACCGGGGAGCTGTTTTTT; v_gene: TRBV4-1; abundance: once; j_gene: TRBJ2-2; d_gene: TRBD2
CDR3aa: CASSFLLVGTGISGANVLTF; CDR3nt: TGTGCCAGCAGTTTCTTACTTGTGGGGACAGGGATCTCTGGGGCCAACGTCCTGACTTTC; v_gene: TRBV27; abundance: NA; j_gene: TRBJ2-6; d_gene: TRBD1
CDR3aa: CASSQAPQGAINTGELFF; CDR3nt: TGCGCCAGCAGTCAAGCTCCACAGGGGGCGATCAACACCGGGGAGCTGTTTTTT; v_gene: TRBV23-1; abundance: once; j_gene: TRBJ2-2; d_gene: TRBD1
CDR3aa: CAIRTGEDYEQYF; CDR3nt: TGTGCCATCAGAACGGGGGAAGACTACGAGCAGTACTTC; v_gene: TRBV10-3; abundance: NA; j_gene: TRBJ2-7; d_gene: NA
CDR3aa: CASSQTLERGGKDTQYF; CDR3nt: TGTGCCAGCAGCCAGACGCTCGAGCGGGGGGGCAAAGATACGCAGTATTTT; v_gene: TRBV3-1/TRBV3-2; abundance: NA; j_gene: TRBJ2-3; d_gene: TRBD2
CDR3aa: CASSPGPSYGYTF; CDR3nt: TGTGCCAGCAGTCCAGGGCCCAGCTATGGCTACACCTTC; v_gene: TRBV27; abundance: NA; j_gene: TRBJ1-2; d_gene: NA
CDR3aa: CASSLDRAPEAFF; CDR3nt: TGTGCCAGCAGCTTAGACAGGGCACCTGAAGCTTTCTTT; v_gene: TRBV7-2; abundance: once; j_gene: TRBJ1-1; d_gene: NA
CDR3aa: CASSFGTSNEQFF; CDR3nt: TGTGCCAGCAGCTTCGGGACTAGCAATGAGCAGTTCTTC; v_gene: TRBV7-9; abundance: NA; j_gene: TRBJ2-1; d_gene: TRBD2